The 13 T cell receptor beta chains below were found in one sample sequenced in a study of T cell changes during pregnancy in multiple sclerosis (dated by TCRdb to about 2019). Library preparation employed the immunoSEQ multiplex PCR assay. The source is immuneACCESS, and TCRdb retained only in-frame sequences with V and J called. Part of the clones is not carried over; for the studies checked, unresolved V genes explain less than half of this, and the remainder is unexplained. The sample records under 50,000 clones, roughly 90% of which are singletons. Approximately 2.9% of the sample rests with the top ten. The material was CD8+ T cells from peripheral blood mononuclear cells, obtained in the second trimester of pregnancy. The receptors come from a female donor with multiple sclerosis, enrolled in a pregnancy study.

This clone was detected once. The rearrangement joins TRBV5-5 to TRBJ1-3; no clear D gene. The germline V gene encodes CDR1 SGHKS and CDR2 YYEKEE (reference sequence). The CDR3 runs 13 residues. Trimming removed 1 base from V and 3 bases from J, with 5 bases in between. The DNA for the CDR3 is TGTGCCAGCAGCTTGTCGTATGGAAACACCATATATTTT. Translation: CASSLSYGNTIYF.

This chain's CDR3 is CAWSAGNFGDTQYF. The CDR3 nucleotides read TGTGCCTGGAGTGCGGGAAACTTCGGAGATACGCAGTATTTT. This chain links TRBV30 with TRBJ2-3; D is possibly TRBD2 (5 bases). V was clipped by 1 base and J by 5 bases, with 13 bases between them. In germline, CDR1 is GTSNPN, CDR2 SVGIG (reference sequence). CDR3 length equals 14 residues. Full variable domain (remainder filled in from reference TRBV30 and TRBJ2-3): SQTIHQWPATLVQPVGSPLSLECTVEGTSNPNLYWYRQAAGRGLQLLFYSVGIGQISSEVPQNLSASRPQDRQFILSSKKLLLSDSGFYLCAWSAGNFGDTQYFGPGTRLTVL.

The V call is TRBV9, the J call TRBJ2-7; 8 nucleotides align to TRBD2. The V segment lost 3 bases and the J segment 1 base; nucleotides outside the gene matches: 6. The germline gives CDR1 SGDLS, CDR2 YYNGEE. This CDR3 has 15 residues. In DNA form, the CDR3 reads TGTGCCAGCAGCGCCACGGGGGGGCCATCCTACGAGCAGTACTTC. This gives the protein CASSATGGPSYEQYF.

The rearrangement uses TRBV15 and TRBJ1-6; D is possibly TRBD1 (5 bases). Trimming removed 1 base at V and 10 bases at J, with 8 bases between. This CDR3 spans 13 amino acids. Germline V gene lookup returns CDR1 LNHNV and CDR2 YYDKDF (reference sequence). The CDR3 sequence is CATSRVAGSPLHF. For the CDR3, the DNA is TGTGCCACCAGCAGAGTTGCAGGGTCACCCCTCCACTTT.

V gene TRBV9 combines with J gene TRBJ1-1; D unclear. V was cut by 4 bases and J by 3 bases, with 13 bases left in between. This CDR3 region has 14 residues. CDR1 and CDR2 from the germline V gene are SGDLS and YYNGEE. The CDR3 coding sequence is TGTGCCAGCAGCCCCCGCGGATTTCACACTGAAGCTTTCTTT. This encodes CASSPRGFHTEAFF. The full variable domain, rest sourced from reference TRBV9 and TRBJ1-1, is DSGVTQTPKHLITATGQRVTLRCSPRSGDLSVYWYQQSLDQGLQFLIQYYNGEERAKGNILERFSAQQFPDLHSELNLSSLELGDSALYFCASSPRGFHTEAFFGQGTRLTVV.

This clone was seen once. As DNA, the CDR3 is TGTGCCATCAGTCCAGATTACAATGAGCAGTTCTTC. It specifies CAISPDYNEQFF. This rearrangement joins TRBV10-3 to TRBJ2-1; D is unclear. The CDR3 is made up of 12 amino acids. Germline CDR1 is ENHRY and CDR2 is SYGVKD. V was pared by 5 bases and J by 4 bases, with 6 bases between.

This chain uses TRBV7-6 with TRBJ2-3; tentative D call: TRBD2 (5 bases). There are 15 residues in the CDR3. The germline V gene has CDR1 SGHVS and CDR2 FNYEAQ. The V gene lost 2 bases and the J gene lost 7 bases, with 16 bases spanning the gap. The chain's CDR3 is CASSLLEASRNTQYF. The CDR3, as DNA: TGTGCCAGCAGCTTATTGGAGGCATCCCGGAATACGCAGTATTTT. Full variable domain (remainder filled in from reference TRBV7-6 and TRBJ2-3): GAGVSQSPRYKVTKRGQDVALRCDPISGHVSLYWYRQALGQGPEFLTYFNYEAQQDKSGLPNDRFSAERPEGSISTLTIQRTEQRDSAMYRCASSLLEASRNTQYFGPGTRLTVL.

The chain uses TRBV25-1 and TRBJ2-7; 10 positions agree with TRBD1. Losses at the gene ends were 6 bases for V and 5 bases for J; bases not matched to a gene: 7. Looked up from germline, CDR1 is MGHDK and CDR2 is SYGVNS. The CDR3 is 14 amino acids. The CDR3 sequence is CASRQTGGFNEQYF. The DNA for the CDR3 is TGTGCCAGCAGACAGACAGGGGGCTTTAACGAGCAGTACTTC.

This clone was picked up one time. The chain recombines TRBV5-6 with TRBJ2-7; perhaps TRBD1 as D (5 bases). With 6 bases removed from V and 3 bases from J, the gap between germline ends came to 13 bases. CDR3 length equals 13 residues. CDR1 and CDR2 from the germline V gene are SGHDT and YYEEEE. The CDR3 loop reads CASTEGHHYEQYF. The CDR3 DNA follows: TGTGCCAGCACGGAAGGACACCACTACGAGCAGTACTTC.

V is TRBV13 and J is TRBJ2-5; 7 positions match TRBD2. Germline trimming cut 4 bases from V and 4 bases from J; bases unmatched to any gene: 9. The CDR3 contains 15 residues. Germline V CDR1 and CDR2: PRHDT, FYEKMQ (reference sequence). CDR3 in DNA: TGTGCCAGCAGCTCGCGTTGGGGGGGGTCAGAGACCCAGTACTTC. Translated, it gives CASSSRWGGSETQYF.

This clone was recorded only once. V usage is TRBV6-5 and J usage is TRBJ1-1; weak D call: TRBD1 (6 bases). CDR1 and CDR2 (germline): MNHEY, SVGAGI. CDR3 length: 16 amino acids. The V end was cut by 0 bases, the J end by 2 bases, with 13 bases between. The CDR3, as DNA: TGTGCCAGCAGTTACTCAACAGGGCCCCTAAACACTGAAGCTTTCTTT. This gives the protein CASSYSTGPLNTEAFF.

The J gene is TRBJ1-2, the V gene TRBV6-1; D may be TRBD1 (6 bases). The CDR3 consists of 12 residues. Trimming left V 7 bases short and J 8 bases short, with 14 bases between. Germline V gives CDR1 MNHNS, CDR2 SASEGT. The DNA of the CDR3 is TGTGCCAGCACGCCCCCGGGGGGCGGCTACACCTTC. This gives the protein CASTPPGGGYTF.

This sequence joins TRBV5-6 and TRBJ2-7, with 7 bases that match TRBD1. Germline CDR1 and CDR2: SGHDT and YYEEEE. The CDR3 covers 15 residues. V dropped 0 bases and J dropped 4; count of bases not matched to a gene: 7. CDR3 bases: TGTGCCAGCAGCTTGGGATTGACAGGGAATTACGAGCAGTACTTC. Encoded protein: CASSLGLTGNYEQYF.